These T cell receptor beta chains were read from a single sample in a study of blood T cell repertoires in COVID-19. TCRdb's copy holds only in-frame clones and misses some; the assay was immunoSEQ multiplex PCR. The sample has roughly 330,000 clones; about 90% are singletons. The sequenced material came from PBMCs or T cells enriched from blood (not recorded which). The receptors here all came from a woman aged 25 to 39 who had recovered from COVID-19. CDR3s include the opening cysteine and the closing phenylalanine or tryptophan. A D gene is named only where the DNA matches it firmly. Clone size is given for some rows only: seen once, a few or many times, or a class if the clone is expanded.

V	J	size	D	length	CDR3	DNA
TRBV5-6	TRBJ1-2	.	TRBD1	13	CASSLDRGLGYTF	TGTGCCAGCAGCTTGGACAGGGGGCTTGGCTACACCTTC
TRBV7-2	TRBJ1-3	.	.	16	CASSPQPPGSGNTIYF	TGTGCCAGCAGCCCTCAGCCTCCAGGGTCTGGAAACACCATATATTTT
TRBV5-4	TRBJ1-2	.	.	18	CASSPLFGRVRGTPGYTF	TGTGCCAGCAGCCCCTTGTTTGGTCGGGTCCGCGGAACACCGGGCTACACCTTC
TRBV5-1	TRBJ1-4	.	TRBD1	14	CASSSGQDNEKLFF	TGCGCCAGCAGCTCAGGACAGGATAATGAAAAACTGTTTTTT
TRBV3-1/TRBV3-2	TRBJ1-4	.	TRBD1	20	CASSQDGTGGYLETNEKLFF	TGTGCCAGCAGCCAAGATGGGACAGGGGGCTACTTAGAAACTAATGAAAAACTGTTTTTT
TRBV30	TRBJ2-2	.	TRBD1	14	CAWNRDRGTGELFF	TGTGCCTGGAATCGGGACAGAGGCACCGGGGAGCTGTTTTTT
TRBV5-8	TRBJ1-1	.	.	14	CASSRLGGGTEAFF	TGTGCCAGCAGCCGTCTTGGGGGGGGCACTGAAGCTTTCTTT
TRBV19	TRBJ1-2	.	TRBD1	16	CASNSLGTATNYGYTF	TGTGCCAGTAACAGTCTTGGGACAGCGACTAACTATGGCTACACCTTC
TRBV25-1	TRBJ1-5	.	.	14	CASSEQISNQPQHF	TGTGCCAGCAGTGAACAGATTAGCAATCAGCCCCAGCATTTT
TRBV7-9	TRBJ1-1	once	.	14	CASSLGQVNTEAFF	TGTGCCAGCAGCTTAGGCCAGGTGAACACTGAAGCTTTCTTT
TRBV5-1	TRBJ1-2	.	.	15	CASSFQGRPRDGYTF	TGCGCCAGCAGCTTCCAGGGGCGACCCCGCGATGGCTACACCTTC
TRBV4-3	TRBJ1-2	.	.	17	CASSQDSGTGTNYGYTF	TGCGCCAGCAGCCAAGATAGCGGTACGGGAACTAACTATGGCTACACCTTC
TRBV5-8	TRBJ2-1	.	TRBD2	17	CASSFTPGRSYYNEQFF	TGTGCCAGCAGCTTTACCCCCGGGAGGAGTTACTACAATGAGCAGTTCTTC
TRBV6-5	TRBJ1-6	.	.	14	CASRLNRANSPLHF	TGTGCCAGCAGATTAAACAGGGCCAATTCACCCCTCCACTTT
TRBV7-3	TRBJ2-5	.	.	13	CASSLRRGETQYF	TGTGCCAGCAGCCTCCGGAGGGGAGAGACCCAGTACTTC